One and the same sample provided the 30 T cell receptor beta chains below, sequenced in a study of blood T cells in healthy people across ages. Sample-barcoded 5' priming and a J-beta primer mix drove a second PCR of roughly 7 to 11 cycles. Using its own MiXCR run on the 5' RACE reads, TCRdb lists one record per CDR3 protein. The data hold about 1,500,000 distinct CDR3 sequences, with roughly 30% observed a single time. Sequencing was carried out using blood. Receptor source: a woman under 40 in good health.

This clonotype was seen a few times. The V and J genes are TRBV7-2 and TRBJ2-5; TRBD1 matches at 9 bases. The closer fit of TRBJ2-7 to the DNA end suggests the J call may be wrong. CDR1 and CDR2 (germline): SGHTA, FQGNSA. This CDR3 has 14 amino acids. The CDR3 region has the DNA TGTGCCAGCAGCTTAGAGGGGACAGGGTTCGAGCAGTACTTC. Its protein product is CASSLEGTGFEQYF.

The sample holds a few counts of this clonotype. V gene TRBV6-5 combines with J gene TRBJ2-7; D ambiguous. The J call may be incorrect, as the DNA end agrees better with TRBJ2-5. Germline V CDR1 and CDR2: MNHEY, SVGAGI. The CDR3 covers 13 residues. CDR3 DNA: TGTGCCAGCAGTACTGCAGGCCGCGAGACCCAGTACTTC. It encodes CASSTAGRETQYF.

The rearrangement links TRBV29-1 to TRBJ2-3, with no clear D. V was shortened by 7 bases and J by 0 bases, with 17 bases between the two germline ends. Germline loops: CDR1 SQVTM, CDR2 ANQGSEA. This CDR3 contains 15 residues. The CDR3 reads CSAQATMSSTDTQYF. CDR3 DNA sequence: TGCAGCGCTCAGGCCACCATGTCTAGCACAGATACGCAGTATTTT.

The chain combines TRBV18 with TRBJ2-3; a weak D match, TRBD1 (6 bases). The V gene lost 8 bases and the J gene lost 0 bases, with 18 bases spanning the gap. CDR1 is KGHSH, CDR2 LQKENI, per germline. The CDR3 runs 16 residues. The CDR3 DNA is TGTGCCAGCCTTCCCGCAGGGGCAGTTAGCACAGATACGCAGTATTTT. It is translated as CASLPAGAVSTDTQYF.

Comment on this clonotype: A much larger clone sits a single nucleotide away, making a read error possible. V is TRBV7-3 and J is TRBJ2-1, with TRBD2 matching over 7 bases. Germline CDR1 is SGHTA and CDR2 is FQGTGA. This CDR3 has 16 residues. CDR3 region: CASSTGGGSSYNERFF. The CDR3 DNA reads TGTGCCAGCAGCACCGGCGGGGGAAGCTCCTACAATGAGCGGTTCTTC. The full variable domain, with the rest looked up from reference TRBV7-3 and TRBJ2-1, is GAGVSQTPSNKVTEKGKYVELRCDPISGHTALYWYRQSLGQGPEFLIYFQGTGAADDSGLPNDRFFAVRPEGSVSTLKIQRTERGDSAVYLCASSTGGGSSYNERFFGPGTRLTVL.

In its sample, this clonotype was seen many times. The chain carries TRBV10-3 and TRBJ2-7, with no clear D. The CDR3 is 12 residues long. Trimming stripped 0 bases from V and 6 bases from J, with 6 bases between. Germline loops: CDR1 ENHRY, CDR2 SYGVKD. The CDR3 is CAISESGGEQYF. DNA of the CDR3: TGTGCCATCAGTGAGTCGGGTGGCGAGCAGTACTTC.

This clonotype was seen a few times. The chain uses TRBV27 and TRBJ2-7, with 7 bases lining up with TRBD2. The germline gives CDR1 MNHEY, CDR2 SMNVEV (reference sequence). V was pared by 11 bases and J by 1 base, with 11 bases of the junction left unmatched. The CDR3 runs to 14 residues. CDR3 bases: TGTGCCTCTAGACCCAAAGCGGGATCCTACGAGCAGTACTTC. It codes for CASRPKAGSYEQYF.

This chain links TRBV12-3 or TRBV12-4 with TRBJ1-2, with D unclear. V lost 5 bases, J lost 3 bases, and 16 bases lay in between. CDR3 size: 15 residues. The CDR3 DNA reads as TGTGCCAGCAGTCCCCAGTCCCCTACAGACTATGGCTACACCTTC. Translating gives CASSPQSPTDYGYTF.

This clonotype was found a few times. This chain links TRBV4-1 with TRBJ1-3; TRBD1 might be the D (6 bases). This CDR3 spans 17 amino acids. Germline lookup yields CDR1 MGHRA and CDR2 YSYEKL. V lost 1 base to trimming and J lost 4 bases, with 17 bases between them. The CDR3 nucleotides read TGCGCCAGCAGCCAAGGTGTTCAGGGGCGATCCGGAAACACCATATATTTT. Translating gives CASSQGVQGRSGNTIYF.

The chain links TRBV20-1 to TRBJ2-1; 8 bases match TRBD1. Germline V lookup: CDR1 DFQATT, CDR2 SNEGSKA (reference sequence). The CDR3 sequence is 14 residues long. V dropped 5 bases and J dropped 4; count of bases not matched to a gene: 7. The CDR3 DNA reads as TGCAGTGCTTTATGGACAGGGTCTTACAATGAGCAGTTCTTC. It encodes CSALWTGSYNEQFF.

The V gene is TRBV7-9, the J gene TRBJ2-1; 7 bases are a match to TRBD2. The CDR3 has 15 amino acids. From germline, CDR1 is SEHNR and CDR2 FQNEAQ (reference sequence). V lost 7 bases, J lost 6 bases, and 12 bases stayed unmatched. This chain's CDR3 is CASNTQVGGPNEQFF. CDR3 DNA: TGTGCCAGCAATACTCAGGTGGGAGGGCCCAATGAGCAGTTCTTC.

This clonotype occurred once. J is TRBJ2-1 and V is TRBV29-1; D is possibly TRBD2 (5 bases). Germline V CDR1 and CDR2: SQVTM, ANQGSEA. This CDR3 contains 12 residues. V dropped 5 bases and J dropped 6 bases, with 11 bases sitting between them. The CDR3 sequence is CSVLGEANEQFF. CDR3 in DNA: TGCAGCGTTCTCGGGGAAGCCAATGAGCAGTTCTTC.

This chain links TRBV29-1 with TRBJ2-7; 7 nucleotides align to TRBD1. Germline CDR1 is SQVTM and CDR2 is ANQGSEA. The trim removed 6 bases at V and 6 bases at J, leaving 14 bases unmatched. This CDR3 comprises 14 residues. The DNA for the CDR3 is TGCAGCGTCTGCGGACGACAGGGTATCCGCGAGCAGTACTTC. It translates to CSVCGRQGIREQYF.

This clonotype was picked up a small number of times. J is TRBJ1-2 and V is TRBV4-1, with TRBD1 identical over 9 bases. Germline loops: CDR1 MGHRA, CDR2 YSYEKL. With 0 bases clipped from V and 4 bases from J, the junction kept 6 bases outside the gene matches. CDR3 length equals 16 residues. The CDR3 spells CASSQETGGYGYGYTF. Here the CDR3 DNA reads TGCGCCAGCAGCCAAGAAACAGGGGGCTATGGCTATGGCTACACCTTC.

This clonotype was detected ten times or more. The chain links TRBV10-3 to TRBJ2-1; D might be TRBD1 or TRBD2, each matching 5 bases. V lost 9 bases and J 6 bases, leaving 12 bases between the germline ends. Germline V gene lookup returns CDR1 ENHRY and CDR2 SYGVKD. The CDR3 loop spans 12 amino acids. The DNA for the CDR3 is TGTGCCATTGCTCTTGGGGGCAATGAGCAGTTCTTC. Its translation: CAIALGGNEQFF.

V usage is TRBV10-3 and J usage is TRBJ1-1, with TRBD1 identical over 7 bases. Germline trimming cut 3 bases from V and 6 bases from J; bases unmatched to any gene: 4. Germline V gives CDR1 ENHRY, CDR2 SYGVKD. CDR3 length equals 13 residues. The CDR3 sequence: CAISDTGDAEAFF. The CDR3 DNA is TGTGCCATCAGTGACACAGGGGACGCTGAAGCTTTCTTT.

This clonotype occurred many times. The J gene is TRBJ1-2, the V gene TRBV7-2, with D perhaps TRBD1 (6 bases). This CDR3 has 16 amino acids. V was cut by 4 bases and J by 4 bases, with 19 bases left in between. Per germline, CDR1 SGHTA and CDR2 FQGNSA. The CDR3 sequence: CASSSILGGQSYGYTF. The CDR3 DNA sequence: TGTGCCAGCAGCTCGATCTTAGGTGGACAGTCCTATGGCTACACCTTC.

V is TRBV7-3 and J is TRBJ2-4, with D perhaps matching TRBD1 (6 bases). CDR3 length: 15 amino acids. The germline CDR1 and CDR2 sequences are SGHTA and FQGTGA. V was trimmed by 5 bases and J by 4 bases, leaving 15 bases between them. This chain's CDR3 is CASSPNTGPKNIQYF. The CDR3 DNA reads TGTGCCAGCAGCCCTAATACAGGGCCGAAAAACATTCAGTACTTC.

V usage is TRBV6-1 and J usage is TRBJ2-3; 7 nucleotides line up with TRBD2. Germline CDR1 MNHNS, CDR2 SASEGT. The CDR3 extends over 15 amino acids. The V gene end was trimmed by 0 bases and the J gene end by 2 bases; junction bases not matched to a gene: 2. CDR3 nucleotides: TGTGCCAGCAGTGAAGCGGCGGGGGACACAGATACGCAGTATTTT. Protein sequence: CASSEAAGDTDTQYF.

This clonotype has a count of ten or more. The rearrangement links TRBV7-9 to TRBJ2-7; 11 bases line up with TRBD1. The CDR3 length is 17 residues. The junction had 13 bases not matched to a gene; V was cut back by 6 bases and J by 3 bases. The V gene's germline CDR1 is SEHNR and CDR2 FQNEAQ (reference sequence). DNA for the CDR3: TGTGCCAGCAGGTCCAGGGGGCCGGACAGGGGGCTCTACGAGCAGTACTTC. Protein product: CASRSRGPDRGLYEQYF.

This clonotype was detected only once. V is TRBV6-5 and J is TRBJ2-5; the match to TRBD2 covers 13 bases. The V segment lost 7 bases and the J segment 6 bases; nucleotides outside the gene matches: 8. Germline V gives CDR1 MNHEY, CDR2 SVGAGI. The length of the CDR3 is 15 residues. CDR3 sequence reads: CASITTSGGAKTQYF. As DNA, the CDR3 is TGTGCCAGCATCACAACTAGCGGGGGGGCTAAGACCCAGTACTTC.

This clonotype came up a few times. The chain is built from TRBV7-2 and TRBJ1-5; D not certain. This CDR3 spans 14 amino acids. Trimming removed 3 bases from V and 1 base from J, with 7 bases in between. CDR1 and CDR2 from the germline V gene are SGHTA and FQGNSA. In DNA, the CDR3 is TGTGCCAGCAGCTTGGAGAGAAGCAATCAGCCCCAGCATTTT. It codes for CASSLERSNQPQHF.

This clonotype appeared many times. The V call is TRBV5-1, the J call TRBJ2-7; D remains unclear. CDR3 length: 13 residues. Trimming stripped 1 base from V and 3 bases from J, with 8 bases between. Germline loops: CDR1 SGHRS, CDR2 YFSETQ. The CDR3 DNA reads TGCGCCAGCAGCTTGTTCGGGCACTACGAGCAGTACTTC. This codes for CASSLFGHYEQYF.

The chain couples TRBV7-6 to TRBJ2-4, with TRBD1 as a possible D gene (5 bases). TRBJ2-7 explains the end of the DNA better; the J call may be wrong. CDR1 SGHVS and CDR2 FNYEAQ come from the germline V gene. The length of the CDR3 is 15 residues. The CDR3 protein is CASSLGQGGRYEQYF. CDR3 DNA sequence: TGTGCCAGCAGCTTAGGGCAGGGTGGTCGGTACGAGCAGTACTTC.

This chain connects TRBV12-3 or TRBV12-4 to TRBJ2-3; TRBD2 aligns across 10 bases. This CDR3 spans 15 amino acids. Unmatched junction bases numbered 12, after V lost 6 bases and J lost 9 bases. The CDR3 loop is CASSERGGGQWTQYF. The CDR3 coding sequence is TGTGCCAGCAGCGAGCGGGGGGGCGGTCAATGGACGCAGTATTTT.

This clonotype is a singleton in its sample. A clone one base away is much larger, so this may be a read error. The chain combines TRBV15 with TRBJ1-2; 9 nucleotides line up with TRBD1. The CDR3 is made up of 15 amino acids. Germline CDR1 reads LNHNV; CDR2 reads YYDKDF (reference sequence). J was trimmed by 4 bases and V by 5 bases; bases with no gene match: 8. The CDR3 protein is CATSDRDRARYGYTF. Here the CDR3 DNA reads TGTGCCACCAGCGACCGGGACAGGGCCCGCTATGGCTACACCTTC.

This clonotype was counted between two and nine times. This chain links TRBV6-2 or TRBV6-3 with TRBJ1-2, with D hard to call. Deletions cut 6 bases from V and 0 bases from J, with 8 bases between. The CDR3 sequence is 13 residues long. The germline CDR1 and CDR2 sequences are MNHEY and SVGEGT. Here the CDR3 reads CASRSVTNYGYTF. CDR3 sequence (DNA): TGTGCCAGCAGATCGGTCACTAACTATGGCTACACCTTC.

This clonotype was picked up one time. The chain carries TRBV13 and TRBJ2-5; 8 bases fit TRBD2. This CDR3 contains 14 residues. Per germline, CDR1 PRHDT and CDR2 FYEKMQ (reference sequence). The V segment lost 5 bases and the J segment 2 bases; nucleotides outside the gene matches: 4. The CDR3 reads CASSVSGTQETQYF. CDR3 coding DNA: TGTGCCAGCAGCGTTAGCGGGACTCAAGAGACCCAGTACTTC. Looking up the rest from reference TRBV13 and TRBJ2-5 gives the full variable domain: AAGVIQSPRHLIKEKRETATLKCYPIPRHDTVYWYQQGPGQDPQFLISFYEKMQSDKGSIPDRFSAQQFSDYHSELNMSSLELGDSALYFCASSVSGTQETQYFGPGTRLLVL.

V usage is TRBV3-1 and J usage is TRBJ1-4; tentative D call: TRBD1 (6 bases). The CDR3 loop spans 14 amino acids. Germline V gene data show CDR1 as LGHDT and CDR2 as YNNKEL (reference sequence). V was cut by 4 bases and J by 6 bases, with 12 bases left in between. The CDR3 spells CASSPRGADEKLFF. In DNA, the CDR3 is TGTGCCAGCAGCCCGCGGGGGGCCGATGAAAAACTGTTTTTT.

This clonotype was seen only a few times. The chain couples TRBV7-2 to TRBJ2-1; the match to TRBD2 covers 12 bases. The V segment lost 5 bases and the J segment 10 bases; nucleotides outside the gene matches: 9. Germline CDR1 is SGHTA and CDR2 is FQGNSA. The CDR3 is made up of 15 amino acids. The CDR3 DNA is TGTGCCAGCAGCCGAACCGGACTAGCGGGGCACGAGCAGTTCTTC. The encoded protein is CASSRTGLAGHEQFF. Complete variable domain (other parts from reference TRBV7-2 and TRBJ2-1): GAGVSQSPSNKVTEKGKDVELRCDPISGHTALYWYRQSLGQGLEFLIYFQGNSAPDKSGLPSDRFSAERTGGSVSTLTIQRTQQEDSAVYLCASSRTGLAGHEQFFGPGTRLTVL.